Listed here are 11 T cell receptor beta chains from one sample, sequenced in a study of blood T cell repertoires in COVID-19. Some clones are missing from TCRdb's copy, which holds only in-frame ones; the method was immunoSEQ multiplex PCR. The data contain some 250,000 clones, approximately 90% of them singletons. Sequenced: PBMCs or T cells enriched from blood (not recorded which). These receptor sequences come from a man aged 35-49 years who had recovered from COVID-19.

The genes are TRBV4-2 and TRBJ2-1, with 9 bases matching TRBD2. V lost 3 bases and J lost 4; bases outside the gene matches: 4. CDR3 length: 15 amino acids. CDR1 and CDR2 from the germline V gene are LGHNA and YNFKEQ. Here the CDR3 DNA reads TGTGCCAGCAGCCATAGCGGGAGCTCGTACAATGAGCAGTTCTTC. Translated, it gives CASSHSGSSYNEQFF.

V usage is TRBV10-2 and J usage is TRBJ1-5; tentatively, D is TRBD1 (6 bases). Germline V gene sequence: CDR1 WSHSY, CDR2 SAAADI. CDR3 size: 13 residues. V was cut by 6 bases and J by 4 bases, with 10 bases left in between. The CDR3 region has the DNA TGCGCCAGCAGCTTCAGGGGAAATCAGCCCCAGCATTTT. Protein product: CASSFRGNQPQHF.

The genes are TRBV19 and TRBJ2-1; 10 bases match TRBD2. The V and J ends lost 4 bases and 3 bases, in that order; junction bases with no gene match: 6. In germline, CDR1 is LNHDA, CDR2 SQIVND (reference sequence). The CDR3 spans 16 residues. The CDR3: CASSKLAGEVYNEQFF. Here the CDR3 DNA reads TGTGCCAGTAGTAAGCTAGCGGGAGAAGTCTACAATGAGCAGTTCTTC. Full variable domain (outside the CDR3, taken from reference TRBV19 and TRBJ2-1): DGGITQSPKYLFRKEGQNVTLSCEQNLNHDAMYWYRQDPGQGLRLIYYSQIVNDFQKGDIAEGYSVSREKKESFPLTVTSAQKNPTAFYLCASSKLAGEVYNEQFFGPGTRLTVL.

The chain links TRBV13 to TRBJ1-1; no firm D call. V shed 3 bases and J shed 0 bases, with 14 bases lying between them. This CDR3 comprises 16 residues. The germline V gene has CDR1 PRHDT and CDR2 FYEKMQ (reference sequence). The CDR3 nucleotides are TGTGCCAGCAGCTTTTCGAGGGTTATCATGAACACTGAAGCTTTCTTT. This gives the protein CASSFSRVIMNTEAFF.

The chain uses TRBV6-2 or TRBV6-3 and TRBJ1-1, with no clear D. The V end was cut by 2 bases, the J end by 1 base, with 14 bases between. The germline gives CDR1 MNHEY, CDR2 SVGEGT. The CDR3 runs to 16 residues. CDR3 nucleotide sequence: TGTGCCAGCAGTTACAAGGTACCAACGGGGAACACTGAAGCTTTCTTT. Translating gives CASSYKVPTGNTEAFF.

V and J are TRBV4-1 and TRBJ1-3; 7 bases are a match to TRBD1. This CDR3 region has 15 residues. Germline V gives CDR1 MGHRA, CDR2 YSYEKL. V was pared by 1 base and J by 4 bases, with 4 bases of the junction left unmatched. The CDR3 nucleotides read TGCGCCAGCAGCCAAGGACAGGGTATAGGAAACACCATATATTTT. It encodes CASSQGQGIGNTIYF.

The chain has TRBV27 and TRBJ1-2; the match to TRBD1 covers 7 bases. V trimming: 0 bases; J trimming: 2 bases; junction bases outside the gene matches: 9. The CDR3 contains 17 residues. The germline V gene has CDR1 MNHEY and CDR2 SMNVEV (reference sequence). The CDR3 loop reads CASSLSSQGDFNYGYTF. In nucleotides, the CDR3 is TGTGCCAGCAGTTTATCATCCCAGGGGGACTTCAACTATGGCTACACCTTC.

The genes are TRBV7-3 and TRBJ1-1; TRBD1 is a possible D gene (5 bases). Germline CDR1 is SGHTA and CDR2 is FQGTGA. The CDR3 has 13 residues. Trimming stripped 2 bases from V and 3 bases from J, with 7 bases between. Written as DNA, the CDR3 is TGTGCCAGCAGCTTAGAAGGGGACACTGAAGCTTTCTTT. It encodes CASSLEGDTEAFF.

This clone was seen a few times. The rearrangement links TRBV2 to TRBJ2-7; unclear D gene. The germline CDR1 and CDR2 sequences are SNHLY and FYNNEI. There are 13 residues in the CDR3. Trimming stripped 5 bases from V and 6 bases from J, with 14 bases between. CDR3 sequence (DNA): TGTGCCAGCAGTCGGTACTCGTCTTCCGAGCAGTACTTC. This translates into CASSRYSSSEQYF.

The gene calls are TRBV15 and TRBJ1-5, with D maybe TRBD1 (5 bases). Trimming stripped 1 base from V and 5 bases from J, with 12 bases between. Germline lookup yields CDR1 LNHNV and CDR2 YYDKDF (reference sequence). The length of the CDR3 is 15 residues. The CDR3: CATSRAPAGDQPQHF. Written as DNA, the CDR3 is TGTGCCACCAGCAGAGCCCCCGCGGGGGATCAGCCCCAGCATTTT.

This chain connects TRBV6-1 to TRBJ2-7; 8 bases are shared with TRBD2. The germline CDR1 and CDR2 sequences are MNHNS and SASEGT. The CDR3 is made up of 16 amino acids. V dropped 1 base and J dropped 0; count of bases not matched to a gene: 5. The CDR3 sequence is CASSEGITSGSYEQYF. In DNA form, the CDR3 reads TGTGCCAGCAGTGAAGGGATAACTAGCGGCTCCTACGAGCAGTACTTC.